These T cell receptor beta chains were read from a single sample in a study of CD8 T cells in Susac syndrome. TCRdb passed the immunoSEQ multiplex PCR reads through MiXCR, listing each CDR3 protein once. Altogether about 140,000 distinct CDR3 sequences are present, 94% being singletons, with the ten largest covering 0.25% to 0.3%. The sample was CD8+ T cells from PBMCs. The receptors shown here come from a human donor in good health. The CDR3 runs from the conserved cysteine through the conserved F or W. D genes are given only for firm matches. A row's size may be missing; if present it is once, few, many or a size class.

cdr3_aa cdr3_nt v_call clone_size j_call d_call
CSASPPTDTQYF TGCAGTGCTAGTCCTCCCACAGATACGCAGTATTTT TRBV20-1 . TRBJ2-3 .
CASGRTGTYNEQFF TGTGCCAGCGGCCGGACAGGGACCTACAATGAGCAGTTCTTC TRBV27 . TRBJ2-1 TRBD1
CASSLGPARAAFF TGCGCCAGCAGCTTGGGGCCGGCACGAGCGGCTTTCTTT TRBV5-1 once TRBJ1-1 .
CSARIRGLTYEQYF TGCAGTGCTAGAATCCGGGGTCTAACCTACGAGCAGTACTTC TRBV20-1 . TRBJ2-7 .
CSVVALSYNEQFF TGCAGCGTTGTGGCGCTCTCCTACAATGAGCAGTTCTTC TRBV29-1 . TRBJ2-1 .
CASSPATKNIQYF TGTGCCAGCAGTCCAGCCACCAAAAACATTCAGTACTTC TRBV27 . TRBJ2-4 .
CASSQGHTGGEDYEQYF TGTGCCAGCAGCCAAGGTCATACAGGGGGGGAAGACTACGAGCAGTACTTC TRBV4-2 . TRBJ2-7 .
CASSYRDLPYYNEQFF TGTGCCAGCAGCTACCGGGACTTACCTTACTACAATGAGCAGTTCTTC TRBV7-2 . TRBJ2-1 .
CSVEGGGEVGSYNEQFF TGCAGCGTTGAAGGCGGGGGGGAGGTCGGCTCCTACAATGAGCAGTTCTTC TRBV29-1 . TRBJ2-1 TRBD2
CASSPTGDPNYEQYF TGTGCCAGCTCACCAACAGGGGACCCCAACTACGAGCAGTACTTC TRBV18 . TRBJ2-7 TRBD1
CASTQGAGNIQYF TGTGCCAGCACACAGGGTGCGGGAAACATTCAGTACTTC TRBV25-1 . TRBJ2-4 .
CASGGSGEQYF TGTGCCAGCGGGGGTAGCGGCGAGCAGTACTTC TRBV2 . TRBJ2-7 .
CASSHRGSYEQYF TGTGCCAGCAGCCATCGGGGGTCCTACGAGCAGTACTTC TRBV13 . TRBJ2-7 .
CASSQDRGDHTDTQYF TGCGCCAGCAGCCAAGATAGGGGGGACCACACAGATACGCAGTATTTT TRBV4-3 . TRBJ2-3 .